The 9 T cell receptor beta chains reported below all come from one sample, sequenced in a study of graft-versus-host responses after intestinal transplantation. Antigens of these TCRs are unknown. Here immunoSEQ multiplex PCR was the method, and the copy in TCRdb shows in-frame clones only, minus some. The data hold 90,000 to 100,000 clones, with roughly nine tenths observed a single time. This material consisted of unstimulated CD8+ T cells sorted from spleen or lymph node cells, taken before intestinal transplant. These receptors were taken from a human donor who received an intestinal transplant.

J is TRBJ2-3 and V is TRBV27; a possible D gene is TRBD2 (5 bases). The CDR3 covers 15 residues. From germline, CDR1 is MNHEY and CDR2 SMNVEV (reference sequence). Between the trimmed V and J ends, which lost 5 bases and 2 bases, there was a span of 14 bases. DNA of the CDR3: TGTGCCAGCAGTCACACCGGAGGACTCACAGATACGCAGTATTTT. Translated: CASSHTGGLTDTQYF.

The gene calls are TRBV5-4 and TRBJ2-7; weak D call: TRBD1 (6 bases). The germline V gene has CDR1 SGHNT and CDR2 YYREEE (reference sequence). The CDR3 is 14 residues long. The ends were cut back, 0 bases at V and 4 bases at J, with 11 bases in the middle. The CDR3 sequence: CASSLEDRIYEQYF. CDR3 in DNA: TGTGCCAGCAGCTTGGAGGACAGAATTTACGAGCAGTACTTC.

This sequence joins TRBV28 and TRBJ2-7; 10 bases line up with TRBD1. V gave up 3 bases and J gave up 2 bases; unmatched junction bases: 7. CDR3 length: 16 residues. Germline V gene data show CDR1 as MDHEN and CDR2 as SYDVKM. CDR3 sequence (DNA): TGTGCCAGCAGTTTCTCCGACAGGGGGCTCCCCTACGAGCAGTACTTC. Amino acid sequence: CASSFSDRGLPYEQYF.

This clone was recorded once. The chain is built from TRBV2 and TRBJ2-7; TRBD2 might be the D (5 bases). Germline V gene lookup returns CDR1 SNHLY and CDR2 FYNNEI. The germline V and J ends were trimmed by 5 bases and 2 bases, with 19 bases remaining between them. CDR3 length: 16 amino acids. CDR3 DNA: TGTGCCAGCAGTACTCGAGGGTTCCGGGCCCCCTACGAGCAGTACTTC. Translating it yields CASSTRGFRAPYEQYF. Filled out from reference TRBV2 and TRBJ2-7, the complete variable domain reads EPEVTQTPSHQVTQMGQEVILRCVPISNHLYFYWYRQILGQKVEFLVSFYNNEISEKSEIFDDQFSVERPDGSNFTLKIRSTKLEDSAMYFCASSTRGFRAPYEQYFGPGTRLTVT.

J is TRBJ2-2 and V is TRBV6-6; D might be TRBD2 (6 bases). Germline assignment: CDR1 MNHNY and CDR2 SVGAGI (reference sequence). V was shortened by 8 bases and J by 5 bases, with 18 bases between the two germline ends. The CDR3 loop spans 15 amino acids. CDR3 nucleotide sequence: TGTGCCAGCCTTGGGGGGATCAGATCAACCGGGGAGCTGTTTTTT. Amino acid sequence: CASLGGIRSTGELFF.

The rearrangement uses TRBV7-9 and TRBJ2-1, with 8 bases lining up with TRBD2. With 5 bases clipped from V and 2 bases from J, the junction kept 8 bases outside the gene matches. The CDR3 spans 16 residues. CDR1 is SEHNR and CDR2 is FQNEAQ in the germline V gene (reference sequence). CDR3 sequence: CASSSSGTLPYNEQFF. In nucleotides, the CDR3 is TGTGCCAGCAGCAGTAGCGGGACCTTACCCTACAATGAGCAGTTCTTC.

The gene calls are TRBV28 and TRBJ2-1, with 8 bases aligning to TRBD2. The ends lost 1 base at V and 5 bases at J; junction bases unmatched: 4. CDR3 length: 15 amino acids. CDR1 MDHEN and CDR2 SYDVKM come from the germline V gene. The CDR3 is CASSLFRGRHNEQFF. The CDR3 nucleotides read TGTGCCAGCAGTTTATTTCGCGGGAGGCACAATGAGCAGTTCTTC.

The gene calls are TRBV28 and TRBJ1-4, with D possibly being TRBD1 (5 bases). The CDR3 is made up of 16 amino acids. In germline, CDR1 is MDHEN, CDR2 SYDVKM. Trimming took 6 bases from V and 0 from J, leaving 14 bases between them. The CDR3 spells CASSDVTVTTNEKLFF. The CDR3 DNA follows: TGTGCCAGCAGCGATGTGACAGTTACAACTAATGAAAAACTGTTTTTT.

The chain has TRBV4-3 and TRBJ2-3; a possible D gene is TRBD2 (5 bases). Trimming pared 1 base from V and 5 bases from J, leaving 16 bases between. Germline V gene lookup returns CDR1 LGHNA and CDR2 YSLEER. This CDR3 comprises 16 residues. CDR3 sequence reads: CASSQAAGVGRDTQYF. For the CDR3, the DNA is TGCGCCAGCAGCCAAGCCGCCGGGGTCGGAAGAGATACGCAGTATTTT.